What follows describes a single T cell receptor beta chain. The sample holds many counts of this clonotype. What antigen it recognizes has not been identified. Base quality data are lacking; no much larger clone is found one base away. The record originates from a study of T cells in Graves' hyperthyroidism and ophthalmopathy (dated by TCRdb to about 2019). Context from the whole study: Peripheral blood samples were taken at initial diagnosis, before any treatment was given. TCR V-J signatures able to tell the groups apart were searched for in a discovery cohort of 90 to 100 patients, of whom 40 to 45 had Graves' ophthalmopathy and some 60 had stable Graves' hyperthyroidism. Prospective prediction of ophthalmopathy was tested in an independent validation cohort of 18 to 20 hyperthyroidism patients and 15 to 17 patients who later progressed to ophthalmopathy. In addition, the study compared T-cell repertoires in thyroid tissue and in blood from about 6 Graves' hyperthyroidism patients. After sampling, hyperthyroidism patients received methimazole starting at 30 mg daily, and ophthalmopathy patients received high-dose intravenous methylprednisolone. According to the paper, TCR Vbeta CDR3 sequencing was carried out on over 130 peripheral blood samples, which came from approximately 41 ophthalmopathy, 80 or so hyperthyroidism and roughly 17 progressor patients. The 75 to 100 discovery patients were randomly split 7:3 into training and test sets. The study at large found these results: Most expanded thyroid clonotypes (frequency above 0.001) were also detected in blood, suggesting blood repertoires may reflect thyroid immune responses. Sample size was not statistically predetermined, and blinding of investigators to group allocation was not performed. A model built on a 13 V-J signature distinguished ophthalmopathy from stable hyperthyroidism, reaching roughly 88% sensitivity and 81.08% specificity in cross-validation and 80%/75% in testing. In validation, progression to ophthalmopathy was predicted by the model with 70.59% sensitivity and around 76% specificity, a median of about 6 months before onset.

Hyperthyroidism patients were aged 18 to 65 years and newly diagnosed, with disease duration of less than 2 months. The study excluded patients with uncontrolled infections, other autoimmune diseases, pregnancy or lactation. Diagnoses relied on clinical symptoms, serum thyroxine and TRAb, thyroid ultrasound and orbital computed tomography. Blood from progressor patients was collected at the time of first diagnosis with hyperthyroidism, before any ophthalmopathy symptoms had appeared. Ficoll-Paque density gradient centrifugation was used to isolate PBMCs from approximately 11 ml of fresh peripheral blood. Progressor patients were defined as those initially diagnosed with Graves' hyperthyroidism in whom ophthalmopathy developed during follow-up. Trizol reagent was used to extract total RNA, and RNA quality was then checked on an Agilent 2100 Bioanalyzer. The TCR beta CDR3 regions were amplified from the RNA transcripts. For the first round of RT-PCR on the TCR CDR3, the HTBI primer set was used together with the Qiagen OneStep RT-PCR kit. The libraries were constructed in a second round of multiplex PCR and then size-selected and purified. Libraries were sequenced paired-end with 100 bp reads on an Illumina HiSeq2000. Per the authors' processing: Raw data were processed with SOAPnuke, discarding reads with adapters, uncalled bases, mean Phred below 15, or no exact constant-primer or identifier match. High-quality paired reads were merged using COPE v1.2.5, and each unique nucleotide sequence was defined as a clonotype. MiTCR v1.1 was used to align clonotypes to the IMGT TRBV, TRBD and TRBJ reference segments. Only V-J combinations with frequency above 0.0001, covering approximately 99% of repertoires, were analysed. A TCS score was defined as the ratio of F50 (clonal expansion) to E x V (chaos), with BLOSUM62-based TCRdist applied between CDR3 peptides within each V-J. Welch's t-statistics and random forest reduced just over 500 V-J features to about 13, which were used in a naive Bayes classifier (R e1071). The raw public data were reprocessed by TCRdb itself: fastp quality trimming at Q25, MiXCR clonotype calling, in-frame beta chains only. When rows share a CDR3 protein, they turn into one entry using the most common DNA and genes. The V and J calls come from TCRdb's annotation, not from the publication. The sample table records around 350,000 distinct CDR3 sequences; roughly a sixth of these occur just once. The ten largest clones take up more than 30% of the sample.

Sequences were obtained from blood. This TCR was sampled from a woman in her 30s with Graves' hyperthyroidism that later progressed to Graves' ophthalmopathy.

The sequenced DNA is TGTGCCAGCAGCTCCTTAGACCAGAGCACCGGGGAGCTGTTTTTT. This yields the protein CASSSLDQSTGELFF. The V and J genes are TRBV11-2 and TRBJ2-2, with an unclear D gene assignment. Based on the germline V gene, the CDR1 and CDR2 sequences are SGHAT and FQNNGV. V is clipped by 4 bases and J by 4 bases, and the sequence between their germline boundaries is 13 bases long. The CDR3 holds 15 amino acids from the cysteine to the phenylalanine. The DNA shown is the 45-base CDR3, in frame from base 1.